This T cell receptor (beta chain) was captured by sequencing in a study of T cells after yellow fever vaccination. MiXCR was run by TCRdb on the 5' RACE reads, yielding one entry per CDR3 protein. The table lists 300,000 or so distinct CDR3 sequences, around 6.8% of them singletons. This clonotype has a count of ten or more. V lost 2 bases and J 7 bases, leaving 19 bases between the germline ends. CDR1 and CDR2 (germline): SGHRS, YFSETQ. The CDR3 totals 15 residues. The specimen was PBMCs, collected more than 35 days after the first yellow fever vaccination. The chain carries TRBV5-1 and TRBJ2-7; perhaps TRBD1 as D (6 bases). The receptor comes from a man between 18 and 29 years old who received the YFV17D yellow fever vaccine. The CDR3 DNA sequence: TGCGCCAGCAGCTTAGGGGACACCTCTCCCTTGGAGCAGTACTTC. Amino acid sequence: CASSLGDTSPLEQYF.